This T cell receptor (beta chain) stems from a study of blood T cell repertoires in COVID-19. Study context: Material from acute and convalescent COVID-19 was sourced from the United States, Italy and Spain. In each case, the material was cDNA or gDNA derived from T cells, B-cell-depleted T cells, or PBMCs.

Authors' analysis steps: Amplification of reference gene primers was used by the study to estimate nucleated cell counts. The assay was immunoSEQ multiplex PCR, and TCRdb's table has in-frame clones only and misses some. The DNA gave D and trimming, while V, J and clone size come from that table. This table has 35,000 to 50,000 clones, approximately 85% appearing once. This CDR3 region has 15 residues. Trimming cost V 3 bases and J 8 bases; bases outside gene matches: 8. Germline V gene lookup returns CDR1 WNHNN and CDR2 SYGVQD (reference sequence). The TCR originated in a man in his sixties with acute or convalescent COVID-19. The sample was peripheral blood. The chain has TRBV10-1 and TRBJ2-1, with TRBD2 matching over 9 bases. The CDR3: CASSEGASGNYEQFF. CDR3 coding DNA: TGCGCCAGCAGTGAAGGGGCTAGCGGGAACTATGAGCAGTTCTTC.